This T cell receptor beta chain was obtained from a study of T cell responses to AZD1222 COVID-19 vaccine. The germline V and J ends were trimmed by 5 bases and 6 bases, with 13 bases remaining between them. Germline-derived CDR1 and CDR2 are SEHNR and FQNEAQ (reference sequence). This CDR3 has 13 amino acids. Some clones are missing from TCRdb's copy, which holds only in-frame ones; the method was immunoSEQ multiplex PCR. The table includes about 140,000 clones, about 90% detected once. A word on this clone: As yet, its antigen is unknown.

Study outcomes and limitations: All repertoire sampling was performed exclusively after the peak T cell response.

The rearrangement links TRBV7-9 to TRBJ1-2; D gene unclear. Sequences were derived from peripheral blood, sampled 28 days after the second AZD1222 dose. This clonotype originated in an adult who received the AZD1222 COVID-19 vaccine. CDR3 in amino acids: CASSQVRRNGYTF. The CDR3 nucleotides read TGTGCCAGCAGCCAAGTCAGAAGGAATGGCTACACCTTC.